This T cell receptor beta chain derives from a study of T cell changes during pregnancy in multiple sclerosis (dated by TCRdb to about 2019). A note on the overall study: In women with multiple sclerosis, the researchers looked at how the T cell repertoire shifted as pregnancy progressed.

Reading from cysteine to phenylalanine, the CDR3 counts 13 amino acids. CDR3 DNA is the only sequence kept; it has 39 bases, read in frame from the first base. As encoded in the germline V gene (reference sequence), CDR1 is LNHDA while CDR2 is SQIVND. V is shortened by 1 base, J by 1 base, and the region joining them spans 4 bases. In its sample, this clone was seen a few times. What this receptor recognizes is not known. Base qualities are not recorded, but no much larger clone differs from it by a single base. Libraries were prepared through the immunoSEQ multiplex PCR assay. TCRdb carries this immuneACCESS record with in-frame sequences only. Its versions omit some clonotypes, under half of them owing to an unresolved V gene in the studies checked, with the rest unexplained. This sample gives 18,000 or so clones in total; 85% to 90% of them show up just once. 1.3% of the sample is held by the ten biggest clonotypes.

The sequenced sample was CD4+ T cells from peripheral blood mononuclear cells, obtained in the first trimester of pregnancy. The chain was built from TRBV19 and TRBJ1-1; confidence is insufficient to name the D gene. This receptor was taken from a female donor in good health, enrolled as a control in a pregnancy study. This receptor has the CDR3 CASSIAWNTEAFF. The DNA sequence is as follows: TGTGCCAGTAGTATAGCGTGGAACACTGAAGCTTTCTTT.